The clone carrying this T cell receptor beta chain was detected a few times. This record comes from a study of post-analysis software for immune sequencing data. Study in general: Multiple sclerosis in the patients followed relapsing-remitting, secondary progressive and progressive-relapsing courses.

Sequencing libraries made from TCR beta cDNA carried unique molecular identifiers. TCRdb called the PCR reads again in MiXCR, with one record for every CDR3 protein. The sample yields hundreds of thousands of distinct CDR3 sequences, 53% seen once. Sequenced sample: blood. The sequence came from a girl aged 5-17 years with multiple sclerosis.

For the CDR3, the DNA is TGTGCCAGCACCCCATTTGGCACCTTTACCTACAATGAGCAGTTCTTC. Translated: CASTPFGTFTYNEQFF. The rearrangement joins TRBV6-5 to TRBJ2-1, with unresolved D. The CDR3 is 16 amino acids. V shed 7 bases and J shed 2 bases, with 18 bases lying between them. CDR1 and CDR2 (germline): MNHEY, SVGAGI.